The clone carrying this T cell receptor (beta chain) appeared once. Its antigen is currently unknown. Only in-frame clones appear in the TCRdb table, and some are missing; sequencing was by immunoSEQ multiplex PCR. The sample has a few hundred thousand clones, about 90% seen once. This sample is drawn from a study of Ad26.COV2.S vaccination and SARS-CoV-2 variants. Study as a whole: Sample donor was a member of the COV1001 Ad26.COV2.S trial arm.

Treatment: over 15 received Ad26.COV2.S at low or high dose, single or two shots; about 5 received placebo; per-sample allocation not given. Samples analyzed were those drawn on day 63 after the first vaccine or placebo injection. The donor was a Boston adult aged 18-55 years. Ad26.COV2.S expressed prefusion-stabilized spike from the original Wuhan strain. Trimming shortened V by 3 bases and J by 4 bases, and 21 bases separated the two germline ends. CDR3 size: 17 residues. Per germline, CDR1 SGHAT and CDR2 FQNNGV. The study, taken as a whole, reports: Among vaccine recipients, spike-specific TCR breadth exceeded that of placebo recipients.

This sequence was found in a person aged 18-60 years who received the Ad26.COV2.S COVID-19 vaccine or a placebo. The chain recombines TRBV11-2 with TRBJ1-2; no clear D gene. The sample here was peripheral blood, taken in a trial of Ad26.COV2.S vaccine versus placebo. The CDR3 sequence: CASSFNDGPTLGYGYTF. In DNA form, the CDR3 reads TGTGCCAGCAGCTTTAACGATGGGCCCACTCTGGGCTATGGCTACACCTTC. Together with reference TRBV11-2 and TRBJ1-2, the CDR3 gives the full variable domain: EAGVAQSPRYKIIEKRQSVAFWCNPISGHATLYWYQQILGQGPKLLIQFQNNGVVDDSQLPKDRFSAERLKGVDSTLKIQPAKLEDSAVYLCASSFNDGPTLGYGYTFGSGTRLTVV.